Ten or more counts support the clone carrying this T cell receptor (beta chain). CDR1 and CDR2 from the germline V gene are SGDLS and YYNGEE. The ends lost 4 bases at V and 4 bases at J; junction bases unmatched: 13. The CDR3 runs to 16 residues. This entry is derived from a study of T cells after yellow fever vaccination. TCRdb reprocessed the 5' RACE reads with MiXCR, giving one entry per CDR3 protein. The table records a few hundred thousand distinct CDR3 sequences, 3.6% of them present only once. The J gene is TRBJ2-5, the V gene TRBV9; 7 positions match TRBD2. This specimen was PBMCs, taken 15 days after the yellow fever booster vaccination. This receptor was taken from a man between 18 and 29 years old who received the YFV17D yellow fever vaccine. CDR3 amino acids: CASSIYGTGEGETQYF. Here the CDR3 DNA reads TGTGCCAGCAGCATCTACGGGACCGGGGAGGGAGAGACCCAGTACTTC.